This T cell receptor (beta chain) was identified during a study of T cell repertoires in cytomegalovirus infection (dated by TCRdb to between 2019 and 2020). Notes on the research overall: Donor HLA type was relevant to the analysis, because carriage of CMV infection together with the matching HLA type was indicated by public TCR beta signatures.

Sequencing relied on an Illumina HiSeq 1500. In TCRdb, the public reads were trimmed at Q25 with fastp and aligned with MiXCR, with productive beta chains retained. Rows matching on CDR3 protein sequence are summarized as one entry with the most common DNA and genes. The sample table holds about 300,000 distinct CDR3 sequences, of which roughly a tenth were seen once. The leading ten clones occupy over 2.5% of the sample. V and J are truncated by 6 bases and 2 bases respectively, leaving an intervening sequence of 12 bases. There are 14 amino acids in the CDR3, from cysteine to phenylalanine inclusive. Just CDR3 DNA is preserved here, 42 bases in frame from base 1. From a lookup of the germline V gene (reference sequence), CDR1 and CDR2 are LGHDT and YNNKEL. To note about this clonotype: Its specific antigen is unknown. Base qualities are not at hand, and no much larger clone is one base apart.

Beyond this particular receptor, the publication reports: The ex vivo response was dominated by HLA-C-restricted CMV-specific TCR beta clonotypes, which also provided the single most frequent clonotype in two of eight donors. In both this cohort and an independent cohort of several hundred donors, the cumulative frequency of public TCR beta family members distinguished carriers of CMV infection plus the relevant HLA type.

This sequence originates from a human donor in good health (CMV status not recorded). Some clones in this sample may be carry-over from other donors' samples. Sequences were obtained from PBMCs. The rearranged segments are TRBV3-1 and TRBJ2-3, with no reliable assignment of the D segment. The CDR3 sequence is CASRSIGSTDTQYF. The DNA sequence is as follows: TGTGCCAGCAGGTCAATAGGTTCCACAGATACGCAGTATTTT.